A single sample is the source of the 9 T cell receptor beta chains below, sequenced in a study of identical twins. From the 5' RACE reads, TCRdb called clonotypes with MiXCR, one entry per CDR3 protein. The table records 1.5 million to 2 million distinct CDR3 sequences, less than 35% of them present only once. The specimen sequenced was cord blood. These receptors were obtained from a newborn girl in good health.

The sample holds many counts of this clonotype. The gene calls are TRBV27 and TRBJ1-2, with 9 bases lining up with TRBD1. V lost 5 bases and J lost 6; bases outside the gene matches: 4. The V gene's germline CDR1 is MNHEY and CDR2 SMNVEV (reference sequence). The CDR3 extends over 13 amino acids. CDR3 sequence: CASSRDRADGYTF. For the CDR3, the DNA is TGTGCCAGCAGTAGGGACAGGGCAGATGGCTACACCTTC.

This clonotype has a handful of counts. V and J are TRBV5-1 and TRBJ2-7; 7 bases map to TRBD1. The CDR3 loop spans 15 amino acids. Germline V gene sequence: CDR1 SGHRS, CDR2 YFSETQ. V was clipped by 0 bases and J by 4 bases; unmatched bases: 7. The CDR3 DNA sequence: TGCGCCAGCAGCTTGGGGGGGACAGCCACTTACGAGCAGTACTTC. Its protein is CASSLGGTATYEQYF.

The rearrangement uses TRBV2 and TRBJ2-1, with 7 positions matching TRBD1. Germline assignment: CDR1 SNHLY and CDR2 FYNNEI. V lost 6 bases, J lost 9 bases, and 5 bases stayed unmatched. The CDR3 spans 12 residues. The DNA of the CDR3 is TGTGCCAGCAGACTACAGGGGTTTGAGCAGTTCTTC. Protein product: CASRLQGFEQFF. The whole variable domain, filled in from reference TRBV2 and TRBJ2-1, reads EPEVTQTPSHQVTQMGQEVILRCVPISNHLYFYWYRQILGQKVEFLVSFYNNEISEKSEIFDDQFSVERPDGSNFTLKIRSTKLEDSAMYFCASRLQGFEQFFGPGTRLTVL.

The rearrangement uses TRBV2 and TRBJ1-6; TRBD1 agrees at 9 bases. This CDR3 comprises 17 residues. V shed 5 bases and J 1 base; nucleotides not matched to a gene: 6. Germline V gene lookup returns CDR1 SNHLY and CDR2 FYNNEI. This chain's CDR3 is CASSPRDRESYNSPLHF. CDR3 nucleotides: TGTGCCAGCAGTCCCCGGGACAGGGAATCCTATAATTCACCCCTCCACTTT.

The sample holds a few counts of this clonotype. The V call is TRBV5-1, the J call TRBJ2-5; D uncertain. V shed 3 bases and J shed 0 bases, with 12 bases lying between them. This CDR3 is 15 amino acids long. Germline V gene data show CDR1 as SGHRS and CDR2 as YFSETQ. The CDR3 nucleotides are TGCGCCAGCAGCTCCCAACTTAGGGACCAAGAGACCCAGTACTTC. It specifies CASSSQLRDQETQYF.

This clonotype was observed a few times. The V gene is TRBV7-2, the J gene TRBJ2-7; TRBD1 matches 7 bases. The CDR3 contains 16 residues. The junction had 14 bases not matched to a gene; V was cut back by 4 bases and J by 5 bases. Germline values: CDR1 SGHTA, CDR2 FQGNSA. Here the CDR3 reads CASSYSAGGMKNEQYF. The CDR3 DNA sequence: TGTGCCAGCAGCTACAGCGCAGGGGGTATGAAAAACGAGCAGTACTTC.

In the case of this clonotype: One base away lies a much larger clone, so this may be a sequencing read error. The chain is built from TRBV5-1 and TRBJ2-1, with D maybe TRBD2 (5 bases). Germline CDR1 reads SGHRS; CDR2 reads YFSETQ. The CDR3 loop spans 16 amino acids. Deletions cut 1 base from V and 13 bases from J, with 24 bases between. The CDR3 coding sequence is TGCGCCAGCAGCTTGTCCCCTAGCCGTAACCTAGAGACCCAGTTCTTC. Translation gives CASSLSPSRNLETQFF.

This clonotype appeared a single time. The J gene is TRBJ2-3, the V gene TRBV18; 10 bases agree with TRBD2. This CDR3 comprises 18 residues. Per the germline V gene, CDR1 is KGHSH and CDR2 is LQKENI. V gave up 2 bases and J gave up 4 bases; unmatched junction bases: 12. The CDR3 bases are TGTGCCAGCTCACCAGGGCTAGCGGGAGTTATCCTCGCAGATACGCAGTATTTT. This translates into CASSPGLAGVILADTQYF.

This clonotype was detected only a few times. The chain couples TRBV4-1 to TRBJ2-7, with 7 bases aligning to TRBD2. The CDR3 spans 16 residues. CDR1 is MGHRA and CDR2 is YSYEKL in the germline V gene. With 1 base clipped from V and 1 base from J, the junction kept 7 bases outside the gene matches. The CDR3 DNA reads TGCGCCAGCAGCCAAGGCCCAGCGGGAAAATCCTACGAGCAGTACTTC. Its protein product is CASSQGPAGKSYEQYF.